The 15 T cell receptor beta chains presented below share a single source sample, sequenced in a study of blood T cell repertoires in COVID-19. The data were produced by immunoSEQ multiplex PCR, yet TCRdb's version contains in-frame clones alone and is incomplete. Of about 240,000 clones in the sample, around 89% are singletons; the top ten hold 4.1%. Sample: PBMCs or T cells enriched from blood (not recorded which). Receptors were obtained from a woman aged 30 to 39 who had recovered from COVID-19.

This sequence joins TRBV28 and TRBJ1-4; D might be TRBD1 (5 bases). CDR1 is MDHEN and CDR2 is SYDVKM in the germline V gene. V was clipped by 6 bases and J by 8 bases, with 13 bases between them. The CDR3 runs to 13 residues. The CDR3 here is CASRGTGREKLFF. The CDR3 DNA reads as TGTGCCAGCAGAGGGACTGGAAGGGAAAAACTGTTTTTT.

This chain links TRBV19 with TRBJ2-3; TRBD2 matches at 15 bases. With V trimmed by 5 bases and J by 3 bases, 9 bases remained unmatched. This CDR3 spans 18 amino acids. In germline, CDR1 is LNHDA, CDR2 SQIVND (reference sequence). CDR3 protein: CASSRTSGRASWTDTQYF. The DNA for the CDR3 is TGTGCCAGTAGTCGGACTAGCGGGAGGGCCAGTTGGACAGATACGCAGTATTTT. The whole variable domain, remainder taken from reference TRBV19 and TRBJ2-3, is DGGITQSPKYLFRKEGQNVTLSCEQNLNHDAMYWYRQDPGQGLRLIYYSQIVNDFQKGDIAEGYSVSREKKESFPLTVTSAQKNPTAFYLCASSRTSGRASWTDTQYFGPGTRLTVL.

V is TRBV28 and J is TRBJ2-5; 8 bases are shared with TRBD2. J gave up 4 bases and V 7 bases, and 14 bases lay outside the gene matches. Germline CDR1 MDHEN, CDR2 SYDVKM. The CDR3 has 16 residues. The CDR3 reads CASKSAGRRGGETQYF. The CDR3 coding sequence is TGTGCCAGCAAAAGCGCGGGGAGACGGGGGGGAGAGACCCAGTACTTC. Variable domain in full (rest from reference TRBV28 and TRBJ2-5): DVKVTQSSRYLVKRTGEKVFLECVQDMDHENMFWYRQDPGLGLRLIYFSYDVKMKEKGDIPEGYSVSREKKERFSLILESASTNQTSMYLCASKSAGRRGGETQYFGPGTRLLVL.

The chain couples TRBV28 to TRBJ1-5; 7 positions match TRBD1. The CDR3 runs to 17 residues. Trimming at V came to 6 bases and at J to 0 bases, leaving 11 bases not matched to a gene. The germline V gene has CDR1 MDHEN and CDR2 SYDVKM. The CDR3 sequence: CASRSGQQSYSNQPQHF. The CDR3 DNA reads TGTGCCAGCAGGTCGGGACAGCAGAGCTATAGCAATCAGCCCCAGCATTTT.

J is TRBJ2-1 and V is TRBV20-1; 10 bases line up with TRBD2. There are 14 residues in the CDR3. J gave up 2 bases and V 3 bases, and 1 base lay outside the gene matches. From germline, CDR1 is DFQATT and CDR2 SNEGSKA (reference sequence). CDR3 DNA sequence: TGCAGTGCTAGTAGCGGGAGGCCCTACAATGAGCAGTTCTTC. Amino acid sequence: CSASSGRPYNEQFF.

This chain connects TRBV28 to TRBJ1-2; 12 bases are shared with TRBD1. This CDR3 has 14 residues. Germline V gene lookup returns CDR1 MDHEN and CDR2 SYDVKM. Losses at the gene ends were 8 bases for V and 8 bases for J; bases not matched to a gene: 9. In DNA, the CDR3 is TGTGCCAGCGGGTCAGGGACAGGGGGCCACGGCTACACCTTC. It specifies CASGSGTGGHGYTF.

The genes are TRBV4-2 and TRBJ2-5, with TRBD2 as a possible D gene (5 bases). V gave up 0 bases and J gave up 5 bases, with 7 bases separating them. Germline CDR1 LGHNA, CDR2 YNFKEQ. The CDR3 runs 13 residues. The CDR3 is CASSQERRETQYF. In DNA form, the CDR3 reads TGTGCCAGCAGCCAAGAGAGGAGGGAGACCCAGTACTTC.

The chain employs TRBV3-1 (or the pseudogene TRBV3-2) and TRBJ2-2, with TRBD2 matching 12 bases. The CDR3 is 18 amino acids. V trimming: 1 base; J trimming: 3 bases; junction bases outside the gene matches: 6. Germline V lookup: CDR1 LGHDT, CDR2 YNNKEL (reference sequence). The CDR3 bases are TGTGCCAGCAGCCAAGGTCCTAGCGGGAGGGTTGACACCGGGGAGCTGTTTTTT. Its protein product is CASSQGPSGRVDTGELFF.

J is TRBJ1-2 and V is TRBV30, with 11 bases matching TRBD1. This CDR3 contains 15 residues. Germline V lookup: CDR1 GTSNPN, CDR2 SVGIG (reference sequence). The junction had 4 bases not matched to a gene; V was cut back by 0 bases and J by 4 bases. The CDR3 sequence: CAWSVPGQGVYGYTF. CDR3 DNA: TGTGCCTGGAGTGTACCGGGACAGGGGGTCTATGGCTACACCTTC.

The chain combines TRBV19 with TRBJ1-2; D possibly corresponds to TRBD1 (5 bases). Per the germline V gene, CDR1 is LNHDA and CDR2 is SQIVND (reference sequence). The CDR3 is 14 amino acids. The V end lost 5 bases, the J end lost 8 bases, and 18 bases lay between the germline ends. This CDR3 is CASSVSGSPGGYTF. The DNA for the CDR3 is TGTGCCAGTAGTGTCTCCGGGAGCCCAGGGGGCTACACCTTC.

J is TRBJ2-5 and V is TRBV24-1; TRBD1 aligns across 9 bases. The germline V gene has CDR1 KGHDR and CDR2 SFDVKD. The trim removed 3 bases at V and 2 bases at J, leaving 6 bases unmatched. There are 16 residues in the CDR3. The CDR3 DNA reads as TGTGCCACCAGTGATCCACGACAGGGGGTGCAAGAGACCCAGTACTTC. Amino acids: CATSDPRQGVQETQYF.

The rearrangement joins TRBV9 to TRBJ2-3; D call uncertain. Germline V CDR1 and CDR2: SGDLS, YYNGEE. The CDR3 is 13 amino acids. Trimming removed 6 bases at V and 2 bases at J, with 10 bases between. The CDR3 protein is CASTKRNTDTQYF. The CDR3 DNA sequence: TGTGCCAGCACGAAGCGAAACACAGATACGCAGTATTTT.

This chain uses TRBV3-1 (or the pseudogene TRBV3-2) with TRBJ2-3, with TRBD2 matching over 9 bases. This CDR3 contains 18 residues. In germline, CDR1 is LGHDT, CDR2 YNNKEL (reference sequence). V dropped 3 bases and J dropped 4; count of bases not matched to a gene: 14. Here the CDR3 reads CASSHPSRPGLASDTQYF. In DNA, the CDR3 is TGTGCCAGCAGCCACCCCTCAAGGCCGGGACTAGCATCAGATACGCAGTATTTT.

CDR3 sequence reads: CASSPPLDEQYF. In DNA, the CDR3 is TGTGCCAGCAGCCCTCCCCTCGACGAGCAGTACTTC. The rearrangement uses TRBV28 and TRBJ2-7; D uncertain. V was pared by 6 bases and J by 5 bases, with 11 bases between. The CDR3 consists of 12 residues. CDR1 and CDR2 (germline): MDHEN, SYDVKM.

The CDR3 sequence is CASSTDRGKNTEAFF. The CDR3 DNA reads as TGTGCCAGTAGCACCGACAGGGGAAAGAACACTGAAGCTTTCTTT. V and J are TRBV19 and TRBJ1-1, with 8 bases matching TRBD1. CDR3 length equals 15 residues. Germline loops: CDR1 LNHDA, CDR2 SQIVND (reference sequence). J lost 1 base, V lost 6 bases, and 7 bases had no gene match. The full variable domain, rest sourced from reference TRBV19 and TRBJ1-1, is DGGITQSPKYLFRKEGQNVTLSCEQNLNHDAMYWYRQDPGQGLRLIYYSQIVNDFQKGDIAEGYSVSREKKESFPLTVTSAQKNPTAFYLCASSTDRGKNTEAFFGQGTRLTVV.